Listed below are T cell receptor beta chains from one sample, sequenced in a study of OX40 agonist ivuxolimab in advanced cancers. TCRdb's copy holds only in-frame clones and misses some; the assay was immunoSEQ multiplex PCR. This sample has some 44,000 clones; around 87% occur once, and the top ten carry 0.38%. The sequences come from CD4+ or CD8+ T cells sorted from blood, collected in a trial of the OX40 agonist ivuxolimab. All receptors come from an adult with an advanced solid tumor such as melanoma, head and neck, liver or kidney cancer. CDR3s include the opening cysteine and the closing phenylalanine or tryptophan. Each record gives: CDR3 DNA, CDR3 protein, J gene, clone size, D gene, V gene. The D gene is left open where the match is weak. Not every row has a clone size; where given, it reads once, few, many or a size class.

CDR3 DNA: TGTGCCAGCAGTCCGACTAGCGGATCTAGCACAGATACGCAGTATTTT
CDR3 protein: CASSPTSGSSTDTQYF
J gene: TRBJ2-3
clone size: .
D gene: TRBD2
V gene: TRBV28

CDR3 DNA: TGTGCCAGCAGTCGGCTAGCGGGGGGACCCACAGATACGCAGTATTTT
CDR3 protein: CASSRLAGGPTDTQYF
J gene: TRBJ2-3
clone size: few
D gene: TRBD2
V gene: TRBV7-2

CDR3 DNA: TGTGCCATCAGTGAGTCGACCTTGGGCCGGACTGAAGCTTTCTTT
CDR3 protein: CAISESTLGRTEAFF
J gene: TRBJ1-1
clone size: .
D gene: .
V gene: TRBV10-3

CDR3 DNA: TGCGCCAGCAGCCAAGATTACAGGGCCTTTAACTATGGCTACACCTTC
CDR3 protein: CASSQDYRAFNYGYTF
J gene: TRBJ1-2
clone size: .
D gene: .
V gene: TRBV4-3

CDR3 DNA: TGTGCCAGCAGCTCCTTACAGGAGGGATATGGCTACACCTTC
CDR3 protein: CASSSLQEGYGYTF
J gene: TRBJ1-2
clone size: .
D gene: .
V gene: TRBV5-4

CDR3 DNA: TGTGCCGGAGCCAGGACAGGGAGCGACGAGCAGTACTTC
CDR3 protein: CAGARTGSDEQYF
J gene: TRBJ2-7
clone size: once
D gene: TRBD1
V gene: TRBV6-1

CDR3 DNA: TGTGCCAGCTCATCTGCGGGGGGCCGCACAGATACGCAGTATTTT
CDR3 protein: CASSSAGGRTDTQYF
J gene: TRBJ2-3
clone size: .
D gene: TRBD2
V gene: TRBV18

CDR3 DNA: TGTGCCAGCAGCCCGGACGGATTCCTCACAGATACGCAGTATTTT
CDR3 protein: CASSPDGFLTDTQYF
J gene: TRBJ2-3
clone size: few
D gene: .
V gene: TRBV11-3

CDR3 DNA: TGTGCCAGCAGCTTAGGGTCTGGCATCCTTGAAGCTTTCTTT
CDR3 protein: CASSLGSGILEAFF
J gene: TRBJ1-1
clone size: .
D gene: .
V gene: TRBV7-9

CDR3 DNA: TGTGCCAGCACCCCCCTGGGTGAGGGGAATCAGCCCCAGCATTTT
CDR3 protein: CASTPLGEGNQPQHF
J gene: TRBJ1-5
clone size: .
D gene: .
V gene: TRBV28

CDR3 DNA: TGTGCCAGCAGTCCAGGGGGCAACGGGGAGCTGTTTTTT
CDR3 protein: CASSPGGNGELFF
J gene: TRBJ2-2
clone size: .
D gene: TRBD1
V gene: TRBV2

CDR3 DNA: TGTGCCAGCAGCCAAACAGGGTACGAGCAGTACTTC
CDR3 protein: CASSQTGYEQYF
J gene: TRBJ2-7
clone size: .
D gene: .
V gene: TRBV7-9

CDR3 DNA: TGTGCCAGCTGCACTAGCGGAGGGGTCTACGAGCAGTACTTC
CDR3 protein: CASCTSGGVYEQYF
J gene: TRBJ2-7
clone size: .
D gene: TRBD2
V gene: TRBV2

CDR3 DNA: TGTGCCACAGCCGGGACAGGGGGCTCCACCGGGGAGCTGTTTTTT
CDR3 protein: CATAGTGGSTGELFF
J gene: TRBJ2-2
clone size: .
D gene: TRBD1
V gene: TRBV10-3

CDR3 DNA: TGTGCCAGCAGCCCGAGGTTCGATAATGAAAAACTGTTTTTT
CDR3 protein: CASSPRFDNEKLFF
J gene: TRBJ1-4
clone size: .
D gene: .
V gene: TRBV4-2

CDR3 DNA: TGTGCCAGCAGCGGCCCTCGGGTCGGGGGGCGGAATGAGCAGTTCTTC
CDR3 protein: CASSGPRVGGRNEQFF
J gene: TRBJ2-1
clone size: .
D gene: .
V gene: TRBV11-2

CDR3 DNA: TGTGCCAGCTCGTCAGGGGGGAACACTGAAGCTTTCTTT
CDR3 protein: CASSSGGNTEAFF
J gene: TRBJ1-1
clone size: .
D gene: TRBD1
V gene: TRBV18

CDR3 DNA: TGTGCCAGCTCACTTGGACAGGGGATTGGAAATCAGCCCCAGCATTTT
CDR3 protein: CASSLGQGIGNQPQHF
J gene: TRBJ1-5
clone size: .
D gene: TRBD1
V gene: TRBV18

CDR3 DNA: TGTGCCAGTCGGCGGGGCTACACCTTC
CDR3 protein: CASRRGYTF
J gene: TRBJ1-2
clone size: .
D gene: .
V gene: TRBV27

CDR3 DNA: TGTGCCAGCAGTTTCCTAGCGGGTGTTCTAGCCAAAAACATTCAGTACTTC
CDR3 protein: CASSFLAGVLAKNIQYF
J gene: TRBJ2-4
clone size: .
D gene: TRBD2
V gene: TRBV28

CDR3 DNA: TGTGCCAGCAGCACCAATCAGCCCCAGCATTTT
CDR3 protein: CASSTNQPQHF
J gene: TRBJ1-5
clone size: .
D gene: .
V gene: TRBV2

CDR3 DNA: TGTGCCAGCAGCTCTGTGAGGACTAGCGGATACGAGCAGTACTTC
CDR3 protein: CASSSVRTSGYEQYF
J gene: TRBJ2-7
clone size: .
D gene: TRBD2
V gene: TRBV7-2

CDR3 DNA: TGTGCCGTCCACGACAGGGAGAATTCACCCCTCCACTTT
CDR3 protein: CAVHDRENSPLHF
J gene: TRBJ1-6
clone size: few
D gene: TRBD1
V gene: TRBV2

CDR3 DNA: TGTGCCAGCAGCTTCAGGGGAGGTTCGGGCAATCAGCCCCAGCATTTT
CDR3 protein: CASSFRGGSGNQPQHF
J gene: TRBJ1-5
clone size: few
D gene: .
V gene: TRBV5-8

CDR3 DNA: TGTGCTAGTGGTTTGGTACTTGGTCAGCCCCAGCATTTT
CDR3 protein: CASGLVLGQPQHF
J gene: TRBJ1-5
clone size: .
D gene: .
V gene: TRBV12-5

CDR3 DNA: TGCGCCAGCAGCCAAGAGACTAGCGGGAGGAGCGAGCAGTTCTTC
CDR3 protein: CASSQETSGRSEQFF
J gene: TRBJ2-1
clone size: .
D gene: TRBD2
V gene: TRBV4-1

CDR3 DNA: TGTGCCAGCAGCCTAGCGGGGGGGGAGCTGTTTTTT
CDR3 protein: CASSLAGGELFF
J gene: TRBJ2-2
clone size: few
D gene: TRBD2
V gene: TRBV7-2

CDR3 DNA: TGTGCCAGCAGCTTAGATGGGGGGGAGGTTAGGCCCCAGCATTTT
CDR3 protein: CASSLDGGEVRPQHF
J gene: TRBJ1-5
clone size: .
D gene: .
V gene: TRBV11-2

CDR3 DNA: TGTGCCAGCAGCTCCTCCGGGGCGGGTTTTTCACCCCTCCACTTT
CDR3 protein: CASSSSGAGFSPLHF
J gene: TRBJ1-6
clone size: .
D gene: .
V gene: TRBV4-2

CDR3 DNA: TGTGCCAGTAGTAAGGGAACGGGTCAGCCCCAGCATTTT
CDR3 protein: CASSKGTGQPQHF
J gene: TRBJ1-5
clone size: .
D gene: .
V gene: TRBV19

CDR3 DNA: TGTGCCAGTAGTCCCAGTACACCTCACACCGGGGAGCTGTTTTTT
CDR3 protein: CASSPSTPHTGELFF
J gene: TRBJ2-2
clone size: .
D gene: .
V gene: TRBV19

CDR3 DNA: TGTGCCAGCAGTCCCCGAGCATCTGGAAACACCATATATTTT
CDR3 protein: CASSPRASGNTIYF
J gene: TRBJ1-3
clone size: .
D gene: .
V gene: TRBV6-5

CDR3 DNA: TGTGCCAGCAGTTCGCGGACAGGGGACTACACCTTC
CDR3 protein: CASSSRTGDYTF
J gene: TRBJ1-2
clone size: .
D gene: TRBD1
V gene: TRBV28

CDR3 DNA: TGCGCCAGCAGTCGTCGTACCGGACAGGGCCCAGAGACCCAGTACTTC
CDR3 protein: CASSRRTGQGPETQYF
J gene: TRBJ2-5
clone size: once
D gene: TRBD1
V gene: TRBV4-1

CDR3 DNA: TGTGCCAGCAGTCCAGGACAGGGCAATCAGCCCCAGCATTTT
CDR3 protein: CASSPGQGNQPQHF
J gene: TRBJ1-5
clone size: few
D gene: TRBD1
V gene: TRBV2

CDR3 DNA: TGTGCCAGCAGCCAAGAGGTGTCCCAGGGGTTACGCAATGAGCAGTTCTTC
CDR3 protein: CASSQEVSQGLRNEQFF
J gene: TRBJ2-1
clone size: few
D gene: .
V gene: TRBV4-2

CDR3 DNA: TGTGCTAGTGGAGTTGCCGGGGCCCCCTCGACCGGGGAGCTGTTTTTT
CDR3 protein: CASGVAGAPSTGELFF
J gene: TRBJ2-2
clone size: .
D gene: .
V gene: TRBV12-5

CDR3 DNA: TGTGCCAGCAGCTTGCGGAGAGGGGTATCCTACGAGCAGTACTTC
CDR3 protein: CASSLRRGVSYEQYF
J gene: TRBJ2-7
clone size: .
D gene: .
V gene: TRBV7-2

CDR3 DNA: TGTGCCAGTAGCAGACAGGGGGGCACTGAAGCTTTCTTT
CDR3 protein: CASSRQGGTEAFF
J gene: TRBJ1-1
clone size: .
D gene: TRBD1
V gene: TRBV19

CDR3 DNA: TGTGCCCGGAGTCCGTACCGAAACCGAGGACAGGGGGTAGCTGAAGCTTTCTTT
CDR3 protein: CARSPYRNRGQGVAEAFF
J gene: TRBJ1-1
clone size: .
D gene: TRBD1
V gene: TRBV30

CDR3 DNA: TGTGCCAGCACCCCTATGGGGCGGGAGCGGCCCGGGGAGCTGTTTTTT
CDR3 protein: CASTPMGRERPGELFF
J gene: TRBJ2-2
clone size: .
D gene: TRBD2
V gene: TRBV7-9

CDR3 DNA: TGTGCCAGCAGCCCCAGGGGAACAGGGCCCAGGGCCTACGAGCAGTACTTC
CDR3 protein: CASSPRGTGPRAYEQYF
J gene: TRBJ2-7
clone size: once
D gene: .
V gene: TRBV5-5

CDR3 DNA: TGTGCCAGCAGTTCCCGGGACAGCGTTCAAGAGACCCAGTACTTC
CDR3 protein: CASSSRDSVQETQYF
J gene: TRBJ2-5
clone size: few
D gene: TRBD1
V gene: TRBV27

CDR3 DNA: TGTGCCAGCAGTCCATCAACTAGCGGGCTCACCTACGAGCAGTACTTC
CDR3 protein: CASSPSTSGLTYEQYF
J gene: TRBJ2-7
clone size: .
D gene: TRBD2
V gene: TRBV28

CDR3 DNA: TGTGCCTGGACCCCTCCAGCGGGAGTAGTCAATGAGCAGTTCTTC
CDR3 protein: CAWTPPAGVVNEQFF
J gene: TRBJ2-1
clone size: .
D gene: TRBD2
V gene: TRBV30

CDR3 DNA: TGTGCCAGCACTCGTTATTGGGGACAGGTCTATGAAAAACTGTTTTTT
CDR3 protein: CASTRYWGQVYEKLFF
J gene: TRBJ1-4
clone size: .
D gene: TRBD1
V gene: TRBV2

CDR3 DNA: TGTGCCAGCAGCCCGTTGGGACTAGCGGGAGAGAACTCCTACGAGCAGTACTTC
CDR3 protein: CASSPLGLAGENSYEQYF
J gene: TRBJ2-7
clone size: .
D gene: TRBD2
V gene: TRBV13

CDR3 DNA: TGTGCCAGCAGTTTGAACTACGAGCAGTACTTC
CDR3 protein: CASSLNYEQYF
J gene: TRBJ2-7
clone size: .
D gene: .
V gene: TRBV28

CDR3 DNA: TGTGCCAGCAGTGTCGGACTAGCGGGAGGGGGCACAGATACGCAGTATTTT
CDR3 protein: CASSVGLAGGGTDTQYF
J gene: TRBJ2-3
clone size: .
D gene: TRBD2
V gene: TRBV28

CDR3 DNA: TGTGCCAGCAGTTACTCGGGACAGGGGTTCTACGAGCAGTACTTC
CDR3 protein: CASSYSGQGFYEQYF
J gene: TRBJ2-7
clone size: .
D gene: TRBD1
V gene: TRBV6-6

CDR3 DNA: TGTGCCATCAGCTCCGTTGGGGGCGTAGGCAATCAGCCCCAGCATTTT
CDR3 protein: CAISSVGGVGNQPQHF
J gene: TRBJ1-5
clone size: .
D gene: .
V gene: TRBV10-3

CDR3 DNA: TGCAGCGTTGAAGTCGCCAACTCCTACAGGACAGCTGAAGCTTTCTTT
CDR3 protein: CSVEVANSYRTAEAFF
J gene: TRBJ1-1
clone size: .
D gene: .
V gene: TRBV29-1

CDR3 DNA: TGTGCCAGCAGCTTCGGGGGCGTGAATGAGCAGTTCTTC
CDR3 protein: CASSFGGVNEQFF
J gene: TRBJ2-1
clone size: .
D gene: .
V gene: TRBV11-1

CDR3 DNA: TGTGCCAGCAGGCCCGGGACAGCCTCCCCTGAAGCTTTCTTT
CDR3 protein: CASRPGTASPEAFF
J gene: TRBJ1-1
clone size: once
D gene: TRBD1
V gene: TRBV6-6